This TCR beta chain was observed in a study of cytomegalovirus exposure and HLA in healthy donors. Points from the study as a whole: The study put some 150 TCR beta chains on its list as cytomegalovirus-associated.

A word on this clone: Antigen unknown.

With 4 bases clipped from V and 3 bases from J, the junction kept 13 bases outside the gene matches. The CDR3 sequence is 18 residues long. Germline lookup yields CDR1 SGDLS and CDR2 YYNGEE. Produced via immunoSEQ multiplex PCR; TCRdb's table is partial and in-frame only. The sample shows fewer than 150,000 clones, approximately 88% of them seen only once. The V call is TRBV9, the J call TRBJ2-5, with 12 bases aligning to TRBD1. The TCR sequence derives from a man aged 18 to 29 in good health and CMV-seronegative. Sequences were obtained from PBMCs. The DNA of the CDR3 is TGTGCCAGCAGCCCAAGTATAGGCGGGACAGGGGGCGAAGAGACCCAGTACTTC. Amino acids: CASSPSIGGTGGEETQYF.